This T cell receptor beta chain originates from a study of T cells after yellow fever vaccination. Germline values: CDR1 ENHRY, CDR2 SYGVKD. This CDR3 region has 14 residues. With 6 bases removed from V and 7 bases from J, the gap between germline ends came to 16 bases. Regarding this clonotype: Its target is not known.

TCRdb reprocessed the 5' RACE reads with MiXCR, giving one entry per CDR3 protein. The table lists 510,000 or so distinct CDR3 sequences, 15% to 20% of them singletons. Study results and caveats: Among primary-vaccination clones, most reappeared after the booster, at 95% to 96% for CD4 and 85% to 90% for CD8. Researchers cautioned that FACS-sorted repertoires could harbor abundant clonotypes contaminating from the bulk population.

The clonotype was recovered from a man aged 25-45 years who received the YFV17D yellow fever vaccine. The starting material was PBMCs, obtained 15 days after the yellow fever booster vaccination. The rearrangement links TRBV10-3 to TRBJ2-1, with D perhaps matching TRBD1 (6 bases). In DNA, the CDR3 is TGTGCCATCAGAGGCAGGGGATTAGCAAATGAGCAGTTCTTC. This sequence encodes CAIRGRGLANEQFF.